The entry below describes one T cell receptor beta chain. Antigen specificity is unknown. This specimen belongs to a study of identical twins. Study-level points and caveats: Cord blood's abundant beta clonotypes had fewer insertions, unlike memory repertoires. It was possible that invariant MAIT and iNKT cells partly confounded the zero-insertion analyses. Out-of-frame alpha sequences shared by twins showed excess low generation probability.

TCRdb recomputed calls from the 5' RACE reads with MiXCR, one row per CDR3 protein. Among approximately 300,000 distinct CDR3 sequences, around 9.7% were seen once, and the ten largest hold roughly 7%. Germline V lookup: CDR1 SNHLY, CDR2 FYNNEI. Unmatched junction bases numbered 9, after V lost 6 bases and J lost 8 bases. This CDR3 comprises 14 residues. This sample was shared with a second study, whose subject was yellow fever vaccine responses in identical twins. That study reports: Twins' vaccine T cell response reportedly seemed partly convergent, partly personalized.

This receptor was taken from a woman under 30 in good health. The rearrangement links TRBV2 to TRBJ1-4; 7 bases align to TRBD1. The sample was CD8+ T cells sorted from blood. This CDR3 reads CASSESTGDEKLFF. The CDR3 DNA reads TGTGCCAGCAGCGAATCTACAGGGGACGAAAAACTGTTTTTT.